This is a list of T cell receptor beta chains from one sample in a study of PD-L1 blockade in urothelial cancer. This table comes from immunoSEQ multiplex PCR, and its TCRdb copy is limited to in-frame clones, with some not included. The data contain some 45,000 clones, about 88% of them seen just once; the ten biggest clones take up approximately 25%. The input for sequencing was PBMCs, taken around atezolizumab (anti-PD-L1) treatment. The receptor source for this set is a donor aged 40 or older with urothelial cancer. CDR3s include the opening cysteine and the closing phenylalanine or tryptophan. Each record gives: CDR3 length, V gene, J gene, CDR3 protein.

CDR3 length: 17; V gene: TRBV11-2; J gene: TRBJ2-5; CDR3 protein: CASSLVGLAGGQETQYF
CDR3 length: 16; V gene: TRBV15; J gene: TRBJ2-1; CDR3 protein: CATSRDPGGSRNEQFF
CDR3 length: 14; V gene: TRBV18; J gene: TRBJ2-7; CDR3 protein: CASSSGTGGVEQYF
CDR3 length: 15; V gene: TRBV5-6; J gene: TRBJ1-2; CDR3 protein: CASSQTPQGYGGYTF
CDR3 length: 15; V gene: TRBV7-3; J gene: TRBJ2-7; CDR3 protein: CASSPQGTGLDEQYF
CDR3 length: 15; V gene: TRBV7-6; J gene: TRBJ1-4; CDR3 protein: CASSSRQATNEKLFF
CDR3 length: 15; V gene: TRBV9; J gene: TRBJ2-2; CDR3 protein: CASSAGTGYRRELFF
CDR3 length: 14; V gene: TRBV11-3; J gene: TRBJ1-2; CDR3 protein: CASSSGQGNYGYTF
CDR3 length: 14; V gene: TRBV28; J gene: TRBJ2-6; CDR3 protein: CASMGGSGANVLTF
CDR3 length: 13; V gene: TRBV19; J gene: TRBJ1-5; CDR3 protein: CASSPGPGQPQHF
CDR3 length: 14; V gene: TRBV19; J gene: TRBJ2-7; CDR3 protein: CASSILAGSHEQYF
CDR3 length: 13; V gene: TRBV30; J gene: TRBJ1-1; CDR3 protein: CAWSVQGNTEAFF
CDR3 length: 14; V gene: TRBV6-5; J gene: TRBJ2-7; CDR3 protein: CASSIAGSADEQYF
CDR3 length: 13; V gene: TRBV19; J gene: TRBJ2-7; CDR3 protein: CASSDNRGYEQYF
CDR3 length: 15; V gene: TRBV9; J gene: TRBJ2-5; CDR3 protein: CASSVVGAYQEAQYF
CDR3 length: 14; V gene: TRBV10-3; J gene: TRBJ2-7; CDR3 protein: CAINGLAGSYEQYF
CDR3 length: 15; V gene: TRBV5-1; J gene: TRBJ2-3; CDR3 protein: CASSLGDRAPDTQYF
CDR3 length: 14; V gene: TRBV9; J gene: TRBJ2-5; CDR3 protein: CASSVVGQGETQYF
CDR3 length: 16; V gene: TRBV6-6; J gene: TRBJ1-2; CDR3 protein: CASIFGTGISNYGYTF
CDR3 length: 15; V gene: TRBV5-5; J gene: TRBJ2-3; CDR3 protein: CASSLGPGGGDTQYF
CDR3 length: 16; V gene: TRBV4-3; J gene: TRBJ2-4; CDR3 protein: CASSHSAPSGSDIQYF
CDR3 length: 14; V gene: TRBV19; J gene: TRBJ1-2; CDR3 protein: CASSIDGQGNGYTF
CDR3 length: 11; V gene: TRBV11-3; J gene: TRBJ2-1; CDR3 protein: CASSSSNEQFF
CDR3 length: 13; V gene: TRBV19; J gene: TRBJ1-2; CDR3 protein: CASSIGALDGYTF
CDR3 length: 13; V gene: TRBV2; J gene: TRBJ2-3; CDR3 protein: CASSTGKGDTQYF
CDR3 length: 13; V gene: TRBV2; J gene: TRBJ2-5; CDR3 protein: CASLLAAEETQYF
CDR3 length: 15; V gene: TRBV5-1; J gene: TRBJ2-2; CDR3 protein: CASSLVGGNTGELFF
CDR3 length: 15; V gene: TRBV5-1; J gene: TRBJ2-7; CDR3 protein: CASSPTGTGGHEQYF
CDR3 length: 15; V gene: TRBV7-9; J gene: TRBJ1-1; CDR3 protein: CASRPTGQGNTEAFF
CDR3 length: 17; V gene: TRBV4-2; J gene: TRBJ2-7; CDR3 protein: CASSLWGQGAGSYEQYF
CDR3 length: 15; V gene: TRBV5-3; J gene: TRBJ1-5; CDR3 protein: CARSLWPGSGQPQHF
CDR3 length: 14; V gene: TRBV13; J gene: TRBJ1-2; CDR3 protein: CASSSRGGRDGYTF
CDR3 length: 15; V gene: TRBV7-9; J gene: TRBJ2-1; CDR3 protein: CASSARRSSYNEQFF
CDR3 length: 14; V gene: TRBV9; J gene: TRBJ1-1; CDR3 protein: CASHPGQLNTEAFF
CDR3 length: 14; V gene: TRBV7-6; J gene: TRBJ2-7; CDR3 protein: CASSPSSGSYEQYF
CDR3 length: 17; V gene: TRBV10-3; J gene: TRBJ2-1; CDR3 protein: CAISGWTSGRTVNEQFF
CDR3 length: 14; V gene: TRBV10-3; J gene: TRBJ2-7; CDR3 protein: CATKGGEKTYEQYF
CDR3 length: 16; V gene: TRBV5-6; J gene: TRBJ2-5; CDR3 protein: CASSRLGEGFQETQYF
CDR3 length: 15; V gene: TRBV6-1; J gene: TRBJ2-3; CDR3 protein: CASSEGGGSTDTQYF
CDR3 length: 21; V gene: TRBV21-1; J gene: TRBJ2-7; CDR3 protein: CASSPRGTGGTSGRAGDEQYF
CDR3 length: 13; V gene: TRBV2; J gene: TRBJ2-5; CDR3 protein: CASTRFAQETQYF
CDR3 length: 15; V gene: TRBV7-3; J gene: TRBJ1-1; CDR3 protein: CASSLSQGAGTEAFF
CDR3 length: 15; V gene: TRBV14; J gene: TRBJ2-3; CDR3 protein: CASSPPDRGTDTQYF
CDR3 length: 12; V gene: TRBV11-2; J gene: TRBJ2-4; CDR3 protein: CASRGQGDIQYF
CDR3 length: 15; V gene: TRBV7-6; J gene: TRBJ2-1; CDR3 protein: CASSQPGQGNNEQFF
CDR3 length: 14; V gene: TRBV28; J gene: TRBJ1-2; CDR3 protein: CASSLGPLAYGYTF
CDR3 length: 15; V gene: TRBV7-3; J gene: TRBJ1-2; CDR3 protein: CASSPEGGTNYGYTF
CDR3 length: 14; V gene: TRBV5-1; J gene: TRBJ1-5; CDR3 protein: CASSWGGDNQPQHF
CDR3 length: 15; V gene: TRBV27; J gene: TRBJ2-7; CDR3 protein: CASSPTSAISYEQYF
CDR3 length: 16; V gene: TRBV2; J gene: TRBJ2-7; CDR3 protein: CASSEGLYYQSYEQYF
CDR3 length: 15; V gene: TRBV18; J gene: TRBJ1-3; CDR3 protein: CASSPDQGTGNTIYF
CDR3 length: 15; V gene: TRBV7-7; J gene: TRBJ2-3; CDR3 protein: CASSLSGVNTDTQYF
CDR3 length: 16; V gene: TRBV23-1; J gene: TRBJ2-3; CDR3 protein: CASSQEDYPLPHTQYF
CDR3 length: 15; V gene: TRBV19; J gene: TRBJ2-2; CDR3 protein: CASSIPGNLAGELFF
CDR3 length: 16; V gene: TRBV5-1; J gene: TRBJ2-5; CDR3 protein: CASSLPPRGAKETQYF